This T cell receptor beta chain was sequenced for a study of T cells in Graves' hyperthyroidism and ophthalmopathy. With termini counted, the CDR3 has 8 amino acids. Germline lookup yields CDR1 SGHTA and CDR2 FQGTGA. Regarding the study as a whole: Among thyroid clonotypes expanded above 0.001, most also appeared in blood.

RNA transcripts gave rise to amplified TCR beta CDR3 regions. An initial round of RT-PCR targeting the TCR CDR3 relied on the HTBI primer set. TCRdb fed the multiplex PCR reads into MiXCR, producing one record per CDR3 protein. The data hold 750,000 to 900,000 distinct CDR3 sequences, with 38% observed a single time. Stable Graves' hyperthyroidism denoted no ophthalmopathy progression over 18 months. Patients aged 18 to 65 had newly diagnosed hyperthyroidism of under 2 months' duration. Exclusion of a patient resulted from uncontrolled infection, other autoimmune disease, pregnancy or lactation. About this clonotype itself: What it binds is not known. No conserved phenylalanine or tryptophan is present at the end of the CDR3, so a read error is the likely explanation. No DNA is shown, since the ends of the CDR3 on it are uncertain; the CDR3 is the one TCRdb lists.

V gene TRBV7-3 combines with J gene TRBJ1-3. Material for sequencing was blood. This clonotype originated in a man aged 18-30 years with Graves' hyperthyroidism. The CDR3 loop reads CASSLVGS.